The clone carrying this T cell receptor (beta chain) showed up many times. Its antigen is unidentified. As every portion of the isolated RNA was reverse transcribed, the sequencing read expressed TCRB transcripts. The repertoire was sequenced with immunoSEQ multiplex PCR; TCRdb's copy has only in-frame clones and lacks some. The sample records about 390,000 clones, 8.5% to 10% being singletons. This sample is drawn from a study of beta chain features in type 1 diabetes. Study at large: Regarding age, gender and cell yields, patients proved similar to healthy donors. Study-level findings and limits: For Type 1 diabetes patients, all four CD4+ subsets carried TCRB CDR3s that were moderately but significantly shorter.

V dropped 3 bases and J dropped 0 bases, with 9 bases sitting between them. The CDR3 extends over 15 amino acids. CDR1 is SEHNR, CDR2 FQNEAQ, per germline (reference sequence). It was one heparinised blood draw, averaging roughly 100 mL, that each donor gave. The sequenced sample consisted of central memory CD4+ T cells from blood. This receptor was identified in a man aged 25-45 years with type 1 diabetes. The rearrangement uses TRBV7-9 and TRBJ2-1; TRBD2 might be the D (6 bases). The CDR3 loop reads CASSFGSVSYNEQFF. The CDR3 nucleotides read TGTGCCAGCAGCTTCGGGAGTGTCTCCTACAATGAGCAGTTCTTC. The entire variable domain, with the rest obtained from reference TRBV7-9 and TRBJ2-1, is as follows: DTGVSQNPRHKITKRGQNVTFRCDPISEHNRLYWYRQTLGQGPEFLTYFQNEAQLEKSRLLSDRFSAERPKGSFSTLEIQRTEQGDSAMYLCASSFGSVSYNEQFFGPGTRLTVL.